This T cell receptor beta chain was sequenced during a study of CD8 T cells in Susac syndrome. Roughly 0.45 to 1 ug RNA was reverse transcribed with random hexamers. Using its own MiXCR run on the immunoSEQ multiplex PCR reads, TCRdb lists one record per CDR3 protein. Of roughly 200,000 distinct CDR3 sequences in the sample, approximately 95% were seen once. The CDR3 is 16 amino acids. Germline CDR1 and CDR2: KGHSH and LQKENI. V shed 3 bases and J shed 0 bases, with 12 bases lying between them. Sequences were obtained from CD4+ T cells from PBMCs. The clonotype was recovered from a human donor in good health. The rearrangement uses TRBV18 and TRBJ2-1; weak D call: TRBD1 (6 bases). CDR3 sequence (DNA): TGTGCCAGCTCACCTGGACAGCCGCGCTCCTACAATGAGCAGTTCTTC. Amino acid sequence: CASSPGQPRSYNEQFF.